These 15 T cell receptor beta chains originate from one sample sequenced in a study of tumor-infiltrating lymphocytes in primary liver carcinoma. With 500 ng total RNA as template and a constant-region primer, TCR beta cDNA was made. Investigators got TCR beta libraries out of three nested multiplex PCR rounds, done with slightly modified ARM-PCR. Primers for the first two PCR rounds were TRBV1-TRBV30 forward primers and a C-beta reverse primer (10 cycles per round). A single record per CDR3 protein comes from TCRdb applying MiXCR to the multiplex PCR reads. This sample yields 300,000 to 400,000 distinct CDR3 sequences, of which around three fifths are seen a single time; about 6.5% belongs to the top ten. Unsorted whole blood supplied the RNA, and germline DNA was extracted too. Sequencing was performed on peripheral blood. The receptors stem from a man in his forties with primary liver carcinoma and hepatitis B virus infection.

The chain is built from TRBV7-2 and TRBJ2-3; 14 nucleotides line up with TRBD2. Germline lookup yields CDR1 SGHTA and CDR2 FQGNSA. The CDR3 loop spans 17 amino acids. Losses at the gene ends were 5 bases for V and 3 bases for J; bases not matched to a gene: 7. The CDR3 loop reads CASSVRLAGGPTDTQYF. The CDR3 DNA reads as TGTGCCAGCAGCGTCAGACTAGCGGGAGGGCCAACAGATACGCAGTATTTT.

At least ten counts were recorded for this clonotype. The rearrangement joins TRBV29-1 to TRBJ2-5, with 9 bases aligning to TRBD2. This CDR3 has 16 residues. CDR1 is SQVTM, CDR2 ANQGSEA, per germline. J gave up 5 bases and V 1 base, and 11 bases lay outside the gene matches. As DNA, the CDR3 is TGCAGCGTTGAAGGGCGCGGGAGGGCCTTGAAGGAGACCCAGTACTTC. It encodes CSVEGRGRALKETQYF.

On this clonotype: Given a much more abundant clone one base away, this may be a read error. This rearrangement joins TRBV6-2 or TRBV6-3 to TRBJ1-1, with D hard to call. Germline CDR1 MNHEY, CDR2 SVGEGT. V was shortened by 5 bases and J by 3 bases, with 16 bases between the two germline ends. There are 15 residues in the CDR3. The chain's CDR3 is CASSQQVGVHTEAFF. The CDR3 DNA follows: TGTGCCAGCAGTCAGCAGGTTGGAGTACACACTGAAGCTTTCTTT.

As for this clonotype: A single base separates this from a much larger clone, so it may be a read error. The V call is TRBV5-5, the J call TRBJ1-3; 8 positions match TRBD1. CDR3 length: 15 residues. Germline CDR1 reads SGHKS; CDR2 reads YYEKEE (reference sequence). CDR3 bases: TGTGCCAGCAGCCTTCAGACAGGGGCTGGAAACACCATACATTTT. Protein product: CASSLQTGAGNTIHF.

This clonotype was seen only a few times. This sequence joins TRBV30 and TRBJ2-7; TRBD1 is a possible D gene (6 bases). Germline CDR1 and CDR2: GTSNPN and SVGIG (reference sequence). The CDR3 loop spans 13 amino acids. V lost 4 bases and J 4 bases, leaving 14 bases between the germline ends. The CDR3 loop is CAWNRVPIYEQYF. CDR3 in DNA: TGTGCCTGGAACAGGGTTCCAATATACGAGCAGTACTTC. Combining the CDR3 with reference TRBV30 and TRBJ2-7 gives the whole variable domain SQTIHQWPATLVQPVGSPLSLECTVEGTSNPNLYWYRQAAGRGLQLLFYSVGIGQISSEVPQNLSASRPQDRQFILSSKKLLLSDSGFYLCAWNRVPIYEQYFGPGTRLTVT.

Notes on this clonotype: A much larger clone is a single base away; this may be a read error. The CDR3 DNA sequence: TGTGCCAGCAACTCCGGACAGGGAGGGACTGAAGCTTTCTTT. Translation: CASNSGQGGTEAFF. The chain links TRBV7-8 to TRBJ1-1, with 8 bases matching TRBD1. The trim removed 7 bases at V and 5 bases at J, leaving 9 bases unmatched. Germline CDR1 and CDR2: SGHVS and FQNEAQ. The CDR3 is made up of 14 amino acids.

The chain employs TRBV6-5 and TRBJ2-7, with D unclear. The CDR3 runs to 14 residues. The V and J ends lost 2 bases and 8 bases respectively, with 16 bases between them. Germline V CDR1 and CDR2: MNHEY, SVGAGI. CDR3: CASSYRSRVVKQYF. The CDR3 bases are TGTGCCAGCAGTTACCGTTCTAGGGTAGTCAAGCAGTACTTC.

The rearrangement uses TRBV11-2 and TRBJ2-1; the match to TRBD2 covers 8 bases. The CDR3 has 10 residues. V lost 6 bases, J lost 15 bases, and 4 bases stayed unmatched. Germline CDR1 SGHAT, CDR2 FQNNGV. CDR3 DNA: TGTGCCAGCAGAGCCGGGGGGGGGTTCTTC. Its translation is CASRAGGGFF.

The rearrangement joins TRBV28 to TRBJ1-1; TRBD1 might be the D (6 bases). The CDR3 covers 16 residues. Germline values: CDR1 MDHEN, CDR2 SYDVKM. Trimming stripped 5 bases from V and 1 base from J, with 17 bases between. In DNA, the CDR3 is TGTGCCAGCAGTACTATCCTTCAGGGGCGGAACACTGAAGCTTTCTTT. Its protein product is CASSTILQGRNTEAFF.

Only one count was recorded for this clonotype. A clone one base away is much larger, so this may be a read error. The rearrangement uses TRBV7-8 and TRBJ1-5; 8 bases line up with TRBD1. The CDR3 runs 14 residues. Germline V gives CDR1 SGHVS, CDR2 FQNEAQ. The CDR3 loop is CVSSLGQGGQPQHF. The CDR3 nucleotides are TGTGTCAGCAGCTTAGGACAGGGTGGACAGCCCCAGCATTTT.

This clonotype was detected ten times or more. The CDR3 loop reads CSVEQGRVHSPDTQYF. The CDR3 nucleotides are TGCAGCGTTGAACAGGGTAGGGTACACAGCCCAGATACGCAGTATTTT. This chain links TRBV29-1 with TRBJ2-3, with TRBD1 as a possible D gene (5 bases). This CDR3 contains 16 residues. V was clipped by 2 bases and J by 4 bases, with 19 bases between them. Germline CDR1 is SQVTM and CDR2 is ANQGSEA.

This clonotype was found many times. The rearrangement joins TRBV10-3 to TRBJ2-1; TRBD2 matches 11 bases. This CDR3 comprises 14 residues. J was trimmed by 9 bases and V by 10 bases; bases with no gene match: 11. The germline V gene has CDR1 ENHRY and CDR2 SYGVKD. For the CDR3, the DNA is TGTGCCAGCGAGGCACTAGCGGGAGCGGGTGAGCAGTTCTTC. Translating it yields CASEALAGAGEQFF.

A word on this clonotype: A read error is possible here, since a much larger clone lies one base away. J is TRBJ2-1 and V is TRBV12-3 or TRBV12-4; a possible D gene is TRBD1 (6 bases). V was trimmed by 6 bases and J by 6 bases, leaving 18 bases between them. This CDR3 is built from 15 residues. CDR3 bases: TGTGCCAGCAGCCGGGGACATGGAGTATCCAATGAGCAGTTCTTC. As protein: CASSRGHGVSNEQFF.

This chain connects TRBV11-2 to TRBJ2-1; D unresolved. The CDR3 spans 12 residues. V was shortened by 1 base and J by 11 bases, with 9 bases between the two germline ends. From germline, CDR1 is SGHAT and CDR2 FQNNGV. The CDR3 DNA sequence: TGTGCCAGCAGCTTAGGTCGAGGCAAGCAGTTCTTC. Amino acid sequence: CASSLGRGKQFF.

The chain recombines TRBV30 with TRBJ1-5, with TRBD1 as a possible D gene (5 bases). The CDR3 covers 13 residues. CDR1 and CDR2 from the germline V gene are GTSNPN and SVGIG (reference sequence). V lost 5 bases and J 2 bases, leaving 10 bases between the germline ends. The CDR3 nucleotides are TGTGCCTGGGCCCGGGGCGGCAATCAGCCCCAGCATTTT. Its protein is CAWARGGNQPQHF.